What follows are 30 T cell receptor beta chains derived from one specimen sequenced in a study of T cells expressing NK-cell markers. TCRdb derives one entry per CDR3 protein from the 5' RACE reads, leaving out DNA. The sample table includes 550,000 or so distinct CDR3 sequences. Source material: blood T cells: a sorted CD56 or NKG2C T cell subset, CD4+ or CD8+ T cells, or bulk PBMC T cells (not recorded which). The receptor set was obtained from a man aged 18 to 29 in good health.

CDR3 region: CASSFTAGADIQYF. The V gene is TRBV12-3 or TRBV12-4, the J gene TRBJ2-4; no DNA is available, so the TRBD2 call from TCRdb remains unchecked. CDR3 length: 14 residues.

The J gene is TRBJ2-1, the V gene TRBV7-9. The CDR3 totals 16 residues. Germline V gene lookup returns CDR1 SEHNR and CDR2 FQNEAQ (reference sequence). CDR3 loop: CASSLGMGGSYNEQFF.

V and J are TRBV12-3 or TRBV12-4 and TRBJ2-1; the D gene TCRdb calls, TRBD1, cannot be checked with no DNA. There are 17 residues in the CDR3. The CDR3 protein is CASSPPGFEGPNNEQFF.

V is TRBV10-3 and J is TRBJ2-5. This CDR3 contains 13 residues. The V gene's germline CDR1 is ENHRY and CDR2 SYGVKD. CDR3 sequence reads: CAISLLGEETQYF.

This chain links TRBV29-1 with TRBJ2-6; checking the TCRdb D call of TRBD1 is not possible without DNA. The germline V gene has CDR1 SQVTM and CDR2 ANQGSEA. The CDR3 sequence is 15 residues long. The CDR3 here is CSVEEGASGANVLTF.

V gene TRBV28 combines with J gene TRBJ2-5; the D call of TRBD1 rests on TCRdb alone, since no DNA is present to check it. Looked up from germline, CDR1 is MDHEN and CDR2 is SYDVKM. There are 12 residues in the CDR3. The CDR3 loop reads CASTGGLETQYF.

The rearrangement joins TRBV24-1 to TRBJ2-5; as DNA is missing, the TRBD1 call by TCRdb cannot be tested. Germline V gene sequence: CDR1 KGHDR, CDR2 SFDVKD. This CDR3 region has 14 residues. The CDR3 loop reads CATSDWLTGETQYF.

This chain links TRBV7-2 with TRBJ1-6; TCRdb returns TRBD1, unconfirmable since there is no DNA. CDR3 length: 13 residues. Germline V gene sequence: CDR1 SGHTA, CDR2 FQGNSA. The CDR3 reads CASSRDRFSPLHF.

This chain uses TRBV4-2 with TRBJ2-1; the D call of TRBD2 rests on TCRdb alone, since no DNA is present to check it. There are 16 residues in the CDR3. The V gene's germline CDR1 is LGHNA and CDR2 YNFKEQ. CDR3 loop: CASSQPSGRDYNEQFF.

The V call is TRBV6-1, the J call TRBJ2-2; TCRdb picks TRBD2, but there is no DNA to check that call. The CDR3 has 14 amino acids. Per germline, CDR1 MNHNS and CDR2 SASEGT. The CDR3 spells CASGGGQNTGELFF.

The chain has TRBV12-3 or TRBV12-4 and TRBJ2-3. The CDR3 runs 16 residues. This CDR3 reads CASSFPSTTSTDTQYF.

The chain employs TRBV20-1 and TRBJ2-7; as DNA is missing, the TRBD2 call by TCRdb cannot be tested. CDR1 is DFQATT and CDR2 is SNEGSKA in the germline V gene (reference sequence). The CDR3 is 16 residues long. The CDR3 loop is CSRPRGLAGGTYEQYF.

V gene TRBV5-1 combines with J gene TRBJ2-6; with no DNA, the TCRdb D assignment of TRBD1 cannot be verified. CDR3 length: 16 residues. Germline-derived CDR1 and CDR2 are SGHRS and YFSETQ. CDR3 loop: CASSLGQVPGANVLTF.

The V and J genes are TRBV28 and TRBJ2-7; TCRdb's D gene call, TRBD2, goes unchecked for lack of DNA. Germline CDR1 is MDHEN and CDR2 is SYDVKM. This CDR3 comprises 17 residues. CDR3 loop: CASSLRRRRASSYEQYF.

The chain combines TRBV5-4 with TRBJ2-5; TCRdb outputs TRBD2, but without DNA this stays unchecked. Germline V CDR1 and CDR2: SGHNT, YYREEE (reference sequence). This CDR3 has 14 amino acids. CDR3 residues: CASSFGTDQETQYF.

CDR3 protein: CASSLAPPENYTF. The chain carries TRBV5-1 and TRBJ1-2; the D gene TCRdb calls, TRBD1, cannot be checked with no DNA. The CDR3 has 13 residues. The germline V gene encodes CDR1 SGHRS and CDR2 YFSETQ.

This chain links TRBV20-1 with TRBJ2-5; TCRdb lists TRBD2, though no DNA is available to test this call. Germline CDR1 reads DFQATT; CDR2 reads SNEGSKA (reference sequence). The CDR3 runs 14 residues. The CDR3 is CSATAGVSQETQYF.

The chain combines TRBV4-1 with TRBJ1-1. The V gene's germline CDR1 is MGHRA and CDR2 YSYEKL. The CDR3 runs to 14 residues. The CDR3 spells CASSRIRSYTEAFF.

The chain links TRBV5-1 to TRBJ2-7; TCRdb indicates TRBD1, and absent DNA this call remains unverified. This CDR3 has 15 residues. CDR1 is SGHRS, CDR2 YFSETQ, per germline. CDR3 protein: CASSSKTGQVYEQYF.

This chain links TRBV6-4 with TRBJ2-1; TCRdb's D call of TRBD2 is untestable without DNA. The CDR3 totals 15 residues. From germline, CDR1 is MRHNA and CDR2 SNTAGT. Here the CDR3 reads CASSDSTPSGRIRFF.

V usage is TRBV6-1 and J usage is TRBJ1-2. CDR1 is MNHNS, CDR2 SASEGT, per germline. This CDR3 spans 13 amino acids. The CDR3: CASRRIRVGGYTF.

This chain connects TRBV9 to TRBJ2-3; TCRdb's assignment of TRBD1 cannot be checked, as there is no DNA. The germline V gene has CDR1 SGDLS and CDR2 YYNGEE. This CDR3 has 14 amino acids. CDR3 sequence reads: CASSPSPQEDTQYF. Combining the CDR3 with reference TRBV9 and TRBJ2-3 gives the whole variable domain DSGVTQTPKHLITATGQRVTLRCSPRSGDLSVYWYQQSLDQGLQFLIQYYNGEERAKGNILERFSAQQFPDLHSELNLSSLELGDSALYFCASSPSPQEDTQYFGPGTRLTVL.

J is TRBJ1-1 and V is TRBV18. The CDR3 has 15 amino acids. Germline lookup yields CDR1 KGHSH and CDR2 LQKENI. The CDR3 loop reads CASSPPVARNTEAFF.

The V gene is TRBV5-1, the J gene TRBJ1-4; there is no DNA to check the TCRdb D call of TRBD1. The CDR3 totals 15 residues. Germline CDR1 is SGHRS and CDR2 is YFSETQ. CDR3 in amino acids: CASSFGAETREKLFF.

The rearrangement uses TRBV3-1 and TRBJ2-2; TCRdb selects TRBD1, and the lack of DNA leaves this call unchecked. In germline, CDR1 is LGHDT, CDR2 YNNKEL (reference sequence). The CDR3 loop spans 14 amino acids. This chain's CDR3 is CASSDRGSTGELFF.

This rearrangement joins TRBV6-2 or TRBV6-3 to TRBJ1-1. This CDR3 has 17 residues. Germline V gives CDR1 MNHEY, CDR2 SVGEGT. CDR3 region: CASKDLEGTVSVTEAFF.

Here the CDR3 reads CAIAPGKMWTGELFF. This rearrangement joins TRBV10-3 to TRBJ2-2; TCRdb's D call of TRBD1 is untestable without DNA. The CDR3 consists of 15 residues. The germline V gene encodes CDR1 ENHRY and CDR2 SYGVKD.

The chain links TRBV7-2 to TRBJ2-1; the TCRdb call, TRBD2, lacks DNA for checking. This CDR3 is built from 19 residues. CDR1 is SGHTA and CDR2 is FQGNSA in the germline V gene. The CDR3 region is CASSLALMSASGRQYEQFF.

The rearrangement joins TRBV6-1 to TRBJ2-1; TCRdb outputs TRBD2, but without DNA this stays unchecked. The CDR3 length is 15 residues. Germline CDR1 reads MNHNS; CDR2 reads SASEGT. The CDR3 loop is CASTRLAGKYNEQFF.

The J gene is TRBJ2-5, the V gene TRBV4-2; with no DNA, the TCRdb D assignment of TRBD2 cannot be verified. This CDR3 is built from 15 residues. Germline V lookup: CDR1 LGHNA, CDR2 YNFKEQ. The CDR3 sequence: CASSQTGTSGQTQYF.